What follows are 21 T cell receptor beta chains derived from one specimen sequenced in a study of human T cells and chemical hapten exposure. Time point here: pre-sensitization, week 0. Treatment reported: therapeutic diphenylcyclopropenone sensitization with weekly scalp DPC. Using its own MiXCR run on the RACE reads, TCRdb lists one record per CDR3 protein. Here the sample spans some 300,000 distinct CDR3 sequences, 5.5% being singletons. This specimen was whole blood, taken in connection with sensitization to the hapten diphenylcyclopropenone (DPC). Every receptor here comes from a young woman with alopecia areata. Some clones in this sample may be carry-over from other donors' samples.

This clonotype was seen a handful of times. The gene calls are TRBV12-3 or TRBV12-4 and TRBJ2-5; the D call may be TRBD1 or TRBD2 (5 bases each). Trimming took 4 bases from V and 6 from J, leaving 12 bases between them. This CDR3 region has 13 residues. The CDR3 loop is CASSSLQGQTQYF. The CDR3 DNA reads as TGTGCCAGCAGTTCTCTCCAGGGACAGACCCAGTACTTC.

Ten or more counts support this clonotype. A much larger clone is a single base away; this may be a read error. The rearrangement links TRBV6-5 to TRBJ2-2; TRBD1 aligns across 7 bases. Trimming took 5 bases from V and 1 from J; bases not matched to a gene: 1. Germline V gene sequence: CDR1 MNHEY, CDR2 SVGAGI. This CDR3 contains 14 residues. CDR3 region: CASSRTGNTGELFF. CDR3 DNA: TGTGCCAGCAGTCGGACAGGGAACACCGGGGAGCTGTTTTTT.

The sample holds a few counts of this clonotype. V is TRBV12-3 or TRBV12-4 and J is TRBJ2-3; either TRBD1 or TRBD2 may supply D (6 bases each). Trimming took off 3 bases at V and 5 bases at J, with 12 bases between the two ends. The CDR3 consists of 14 residues. CDR3 protein: CASSFLGGGDTQYF. Written as DNA, the CDR3 is TGTGCCAGCAGTTTTTTGGGGGGCGGAGATACGCAGTATTTT.

This clonotype appeared a few times. This chain connects TRBV6-1 to TRBJ1-1; D gene ambiguous. CDR3 size: 15 residues. V dropped 1 base and J dropped 1 base, with 10 bases sitting between them. Germline values: CDR1 MNHNS, CDR2 SASEGT. CDR3 residues: CASSEVLGRNTEAFF. CDR3 coding DNA: TGTGCCAGCAGTGAAGTTTTAGGACGGAACACTGAAGCTTTCTTT.

There are many counts of this clonotype. This chain joins TRBV4-2 and TRBJ1-3, with D perhaps TRBD1 (6 bases). The CDR3 totals 15 residues. From germline, CDR1 is LGHNA and CDR2 YNFKEQ. Trimming removed 0 bases from V and 4 bases from J, with 10 bases in between. CDR3 loop: CASSQEQGEGNTIYF. The CDR3 nucleotides are TGTGCCAGCAGCCAAGAACAGGGCGAAGGAAACACCATATATTTT.

In the case of this clonotype: With a much larger clone just one base away, this may be a read error. The J gene is TRBJ2-2, the V gene TRBV10-3; possibly TRBD1 for D (6 bases). The CDR3 is 15 amino acids. The germline gives CDR1 ENHRY, CDR2 SYGVKD. CDR3 loop: CAISEGGRNTGEPFF. CDR3 sequence (DNA): TGTGCCATCAGTGAAGGGGGTCGGAACACCGGGGAGCCGTTTTTT.

In its sample, this clonotype was seen many times. The chain links TRBV20-1 to TRBJ2-4; D may be TRBD1 (5 bases). CDR1 and CDR2 from the germline V gene are DFQATT and SNEGSKA (reference sequence). This CDR3 is 15 amino acids long. The V gene lost 6 bases and the J gene lost 0 bases, with 15 bases spanning the gap. This chain's CDR3 is CSATDRELAKNIQYF. CDR3 coding DNA: TGCAGTGCGACCGACAGAGAACTAGCCAAAAACATTCAGTACTTC.

This clonotype showed up many times. The chain has TRBV10-3 and TRBJ1-3, with no clear D. Per the germline V gene, CDR1 is ENHRY and CDR2 is SYGVKD. Trimming left V 6 bases short and J 0 bases short, with 3 bases between. This CDR3 spans 12 amino acids. CDR3 region: CAIRDSGNTIYF. The CDR3 DNA reads as TGTGCCATCAGGGACTCTGGAAACACCATATATTTT.

This clonotype was seen ten or more times. The chain is built from TRBV7-8 and TRBJ1-1; D gene ambiguous. V was cut by 3 bases and J by 4 bases, with 9 bases left in between. The CDR3 extends over 13 amino acids. Germline CDR1 is SGHVS and CDR2 is FQNEAQ. The CDR3 nucleotides read TGTGCCAGCAGCTTTGCGTTGGGCACTGAAGCTTTCTTT. Its protein product is CASSFALGTEAFF.

This clonotype was recorded at least ten times. The rearrangement links TRBV12-3 or TRBV12-4 to TRBJ1-1, with unresolved D. The CDR3 is 14 residues long. V gave up 6 bases and J gave up 0 bases, with 11 bases separating them. The DNA for the CDR3 is TGTGCCAGCAGCTTCGGACGGATGAACACTGAAGCTTTCTTT. Translating gives CASSFGRMNTEAFF.

This clonotype was seen a handful of times. The CDR3 bases are TGTGCCACGGAGGGACTAGCGGGCCGGGCGCGGTACTTC. Protein sequence: CATEGLAGRARYF. The rearrangement links TRBV6-2 or TRBV6-3 to TRBJ2-7; TRBD2 matches at 12 bases. The CDR3 totals 13 residues. V gave up 10 bases and J gave up 12 bases; unmatched junction bases: 13. CDR1 MNHEY and CDR2 SVGEGT come from the germline V gene.

This clonotype was counted only a few times. The chain has TRBV7-2 and TRBJ2-2; possible D gene TRBD2, 5 bases. V gave up 4 bases and J gave up 4 bases, with 10 bases separating them. CDR1 and CDR2 (germline): SGHTA, FQGNSA. The CDR3 contains 14 residues. In DNA form, the CDR3 reads TGTGCCAGCAGCTCCACTAGTTTCACCGGGGAGCTGTTTTTT. Translation: CASSSTSFTGELFF.

This clonotype was counted a few times. The junction departs from germline at one end; a sequencing error may be responsible. This sequence joins TRBV7-7 and TRBJ1-1; 8 bases agree with TRBD1. Germline CDR1 reads SSHAT; CDR2 reads FNYEAQ (reference sequence). CDR3 length: 14 amino acids. The CDR3 protein is CASSPLGQGAEAFF. The CDR3 DNA is TGTGCTAGCAGCCCCCTCGGACAGGGCGCTGAAGCTTTCTTT. Using reference TRBV7-7 and TRBJ1-1 for the parts outside the CDR3, the full variable domain is GAGVSQSPRYKVTKRGQDVTLRCDPISSHATLYWYQQALGQGPEFLTYFNYEAQPDKSGLPSDRFSAERPEGSISTLTIQRTEQRDSAMYRCASSPLGQGAEAFFGQGTRLTVV.

This clonotype was recorded at least ten times. The chain is built from TRBV4-3 and TRBJ2-7; D perhaps matches TRBD1 (5 bases). Between the trimmed V and J ends, which lost 0 bases and 7 bases, there was a span of 16 bases. Germline CDR1 reads LGHNA; CDR2 reads YSLEER. The CDR3 contains 15 residues. CDR3 amino acids: CASSQDRDSPMEQYF. Written as DNA, the CDR3 is TGCGCCAGCAGCCAAGATAGAGACAGTCCCATGGAGCAGTACTTC.

The chain uses TRBV20-1 and TRBJ1-2, with a weak D call TRBD1 (6 bases). The CDR3 length is 14 residues. The ends were cut back, 7 bases at V and 8 bases at J, with 23 bases in the middle. Germline loops: CDR1 DFQATT, CDR2 SNEGSKA (reference sequence). CDR3 sequence (DNA): TGCAGTGATTCCCCCAGGGGTTCGGGTGAGGGCTACACCTTC. It is translated as CSDSPRGSGEGYTF.

The V gene is TRBV20-1, the J gene TRBJ2-7; D call uncertain. The ends were cut back, 3 bases at V and 6 bases at J, with 15 bases in the middle. This CDR3 contains 13 residues. The V gene's germline CDR1 is DFQATT and CDR2 SNEGSKA (reference sequence). As DNA, the CDR3 is TGCAGTGCTAGTCACCCCGGCCCCGTCGAGCAGTACTTC. Its protein product is CSASHPGPVEQYF.

This clonotype was recorded many times. The chain has TRBV5-1 and TRBJ1-4; no definite D call. This CDR3 contains 17 residues. Per germline, CDR1 SGHRS and CDR2 YFSETQ. V gave up 0 bases and J gave up 0 bases, with 12 bases separating them. CDR3 nucleotide sequence: TGCGCCAGCAGCTTGGAGGGTGAGCCGGCAACTAATGAAAAACTGTTTTTT. It specifies CASSLEGEPATNEKLFF.

This clonotype was counted a few times. The chain links TRBV28 to TRBJ1-2; D call uncertain. Germline loops: CDR1 MDHEN, CDR2 SYDVKM. This CDR3 has 13 amino acids. V was trimmed by 6 bases and J by 4 bases, leaving 12 bases between them. The CDR3 sequence is CASSQPASYGYTF. Written as DNA, the CDR3 is TGTGCCAGCAGCCAACCAGCGTCCTATGGCTACACCTTC.

This clonotype occurred a few times. The V and J genes are TRBV7-8 and TRBJ1-3; D is ambiguous. Germline values: CDR1 SGHVS, CDR2 FQNEAQ. Trimming left V 1 base short and J 0 bases short, with 10 bases between. The CDR3 is 16 amino acids. CDR3 in DNA: TGTGCCAGCAGCTTAGAGGATCGGGGCTCTGGAAACACCATATATTTT. As protein: CASSLEDRGSGNTIYF.

This clonotype was counted a few times. The chain has TRBV20-1 and TRBJ1-1, with D possibly being TRBD1 (5 bases). The ends were cut back, 3 bases at V and 3 bases at J, with 17 bases in the middle. CDR3 length: 15 residues. Germline V gene sequence: CDR1 DFQATT, CDR2 SNEGSKA (reference sequence). This chain's CDR3 is CSARGSLGRDTEAFF. In DNA, the CDR3 is TGCAGTGCTAGGGGGAGTTTAGGCAGGGACACTGAAGCTTTCTTT.

This clonotype was counted between two and nine times. The chain links TRBV6-2 or TRBV6-3 to TRBJ1-1, with D unclear. V dropped 2 bases and J dropped 5 bases, with 6 bases sitting between them. This CDR3 comprises 12 residues. Germline V gene lookup returns CDR1 MNHEY and CDR2 SVGEGT. CDR3 region: CASSYGLTEAFF. CDR3 DNA: TGTGCCAGCAGTTACGGGTTGACTGAAGCTTTCTTT.